The rows below give T cell receptor beta chains drawn from one sample of a study of early T cells in non-severe SARS-CoV-2 infection. MiXCR, applied by TCRdb to the 5' RACE reads, yields one record per CDR3 protein. The table has about 31,000 distinct CDR3 sequences, roughly 7.1% seen once. Source: whole blood, taken at baseline. The source of these receptors is an adult who was a healthcare worker with PCR-confirmed SARS-CoV-2 infection or an uninfected control (not recorded which). The CDR3 runs from the conserved cysteine through the conserved F or W. D genes are given only for firm matches. Clone sizes are given selectively: once, few, many, or a class where the clone is expanded.

clone_size: many
j_call: TRBJ1-1
cdr3_length: 15
d_call: .
v_call: TRBV6-1
cdr3_nt: TGTGCCAGCAGAGCCCGCGGGGGGCGCTTGGCTGAAGCTTTCTTT
cdr3_aa: CASRARGGRLAEAFF

clone_size: few
j_call: TRBJ2-2
cdr3_length: 16
d_call: TRBD1
v_call: TRBV7-3
cdr3_nt: TGTGCCAGCAGCTTAGGAGGGACAGGAAGATCCGGGGAGCTGTTTTTT
cdr3_aa: CASSLGGTGRSGELFF

clone_size: many
j_call: TRBJ2-6
cdr3_length: 17
d_call: .
v_call: TRBV12-3/TRBV12-4
cdr3_nt: TGTGCCAGCAGTCCCGGACAGCCCAACTCTGGGGCCAACGTCCTGACTTTC
cdr3_aa: CASSPGQPNSGANVLTF

clone_size: few
j_call: TRBJ2-1
cdr3_length: 17
d_call: .
v_call: TRBV21-1
cdr3_nt: TGTGCCAGCAGCAAAGATCTGGTAGCGGGACCCTACAATGAGCAGTTCTTC
cdr3_aa: CASSKDLVAGPYNEQFF

clone_size: .
j_call: TRBJ2-1
cdr3_length: 15
d_call: TRBD2
v_call: TRBV7-9
cdr3_nt: TGTGCCAGCAGCCGAGCGGGAGAGTCCTACAATGAGCAGTTCTTC
cdr3_aa: CASSRAGESYNEQFF

clone_size: .
j_call: TRBJ2-3
cdr3_length: 14
d_call: TRBD1
v_call: TRBV6-2/TRBV6-3
cdr3_nt: TGTGCCAGCAGACGGGACAGTTACACAGATACGCAGTATTTT
cdr3_aa: CASRRDSYTDTQYF

clone_size: many
j_call: TRBJ1-2
cdr3_length: 14
d_call: TRBD1
v_call: TRBV10-3
cdr3_nt: TGTGCCATCAGTCCGGGACAGGGTTACTATGGCTACACCTTC
cdr3_aa: CAISPGQGYYGYTF

clone_size: many
j_call: TRBJ2-2
cdr3_length: 16
d_call: .
v_call: TRBV7-8
cdr3_nt: TGTGCCAGCAGCTTAGTGGAGGGGGCGAACACCGGGGAGCTGTTTTTT
cdr3_aa: CASSLVEGANTGELFF

clone_size: few
j_call: TRBJ2-1
cdr3_length: 15
d_call: .
v_call: TRBV18
cdr3_nt: TGTGCCAGCTCACCACGAGGGAGTTCCTACAATGAGCAGTTCTTC
cdr3_aa: CASSPRGSSYNEQFF

clone_size: few
j_call: TRBJ2-3
cdr3_length: 13
d_call: .
v_call: TRBV6-4
cdr3_nt: TGTGCCAGCAGTGGACAGGGCACAGATACGCAGTATTTT
cdr3_aa: CASSGQGTDTQYF

clone_size: few
j_call: TRBJ2-1
cdr3_length: 16
d_call: TRBD2
v_call: TRBV7-9
cdr3_nt: TGTGCCAGCAGCTTAGTTTCTAGCGGGATTCGGAATGAGCAGTTCTTC
cdr3_aa: CASSLVSSGIRNEQFF

clone_size: many
j_call: TRBJ2-7
cdr3_length: 15
d_call: TRBD2
v_call: TRBV3-1
cdr3_nt: TGTGCCAGCAGCCCGGGACTAGCGGCCTCCTACGAGCAGTACTTC
cdr3_aa: CASSPGLAASYEQYF

clone_size: few
j_call: TRBJ2-3
cdr3_length: 18
d_call: .
v_call: TRBV24-1
cdr3_nt: TGTGCCACCAGTGATGCGGAGGTCGGGGGTGCTTATACAGATACGCAGTATTTT
cdr3_aa: CATSDAEVGGAYTDTQYF

clone_size: .
j_call: TRBJ1-2
cdr3_length: 17
d_call: TRBD1
v_call: TRBV2
cdr3_nt: TGTGCCAGCAGTGAAGGCCCAGGGGACAGGGGTGTGGATGGCTACACCTTC
cdr3_aa: CASSEGPGDRGVDGYTF

clone_size: many
j_call: TRBJ2-1
cdr3_length: 13
d_call: .
v_call: TRBV20-1
cdr3_nt: TGCAGTGCTAGAGAGGGAGTACACAATGAGCAGTTCTTC
cdr3_aa: CSAREGVHNEQFF

clone_size: many
j_call: TRBJ1-1
cdr3_length: 12
d_call: .
v_call: TRBV10-3
cdr3_nt: TGTGCCATGGGGACGGCGAACACTGAAGCTTTCTTT
cdr3_aa: CAMGTANTEAFF

clone_size: .
j_call: TRBJ2-2
cdr3_length: 13
d_call: .
v_call: TRBV2
cdr3_nt: TGTGCCAGCAGTCTATCGAACACCGGGGAGCTGTTTTTT
cdr3_aa: CASSLSNTGELFF

clone_size: many
j_call: TRBJ2-1
cdr3_length: 16
d_call: TRBD2
v_call: TRBV6-2/TRBV6-3
cdr3_nt: TGTGCCAGCAGCAAACTAGCGGGAGGACTATACAATGAGCAGTTCTTC
cdr3_aa: CASSKLAGGLYNEQFF

clone_size: few
j_call: TRBJ2-5
cdr3_length: 15
d_call: TRBD1
v_call: TRBV6-5
cdr3_nt: TGTGCCAGCAATCAGCAGGGACAGAGACAAGAGACCCAGTACTTC
cdr3_aa: CASNQQGQRQETQYF

clone_size: few
j_call: TRBJ2-1
cdr3_length: 13
d_call: .
v_call: TRBV4-1
cdr3_nt: TGCGCCAGCAGCCAAGTAGCCTCCAATGAGCAGTTCTTC
cdr3_aa: CASSQVASNEQFF

clone_size: many
j_call: TRBJ2-3
cdr3_length: 14
d_call: TRBD1
v_call: TRBV3-1
cdr3_nt: TGTGCCAGCAGCCGAGGACAGGACACAGATACGCAGTATTTT
cdr3_aa: CASSRGQDTDTQYF

clone_size: .
j_call: TRBJ1-1
cdr3_length: 15
d_call: .
v_call: TRBV20-1
cdr3_nt: TGCAGTGCTAGAGTTTTAGGGGCGCAGGGGCCTGAAGCTTTCTTT
cdr3_aa: CSARVLGAQGPEAFF

clone_size: .
j_call: TRBJ2-5
cdr3_length: 13
d_call: TRBD1
v_call: TRBV29-1
cdr3_nt: TGCAGCGTTGCGGGACAGCTCCAAGAGACCCAGTACTTC
cdr3_aa: CSVAGQLQETQYF

clone_size: few
j_call: TRBJ1-1
cdr3_length: 13
d_call: .
v_call: TRBV7-9
cdr3_nt: TGTGCCAGCACCCCAACAGTGAACACTGAAGCTTTCTTT
cdr3_aa: CASTPTVNTEAFF

clone_size: many
j_call: TRBJ2-1
cdr3_length: 14
d_call: TRBD1
v_call: TRBV7-6
cdr3_nt: TGTGCCAGCAGCCTCGACAGGGGAAGCAATGAGCAGTTCTTC
cdr3_aa: CASSLDRGSNEQFF

clone_size: few
j_call: TRBJ2-1
cdr3_length: 15
d_call: TRBD2
v_call: TRBV10-3
cdr3_nt: TGTGCCATCAGTGCGGCTAGCGGGGGCTCCAATGAGCAGTTCTTC
cdr3_aa: CAISAASGGSNEQFF

clone_size: .
j_call: TRBJ1-6
cdr3_length: 14
d_call: .
v_call: TRBV27
cdr3_nt: TGTGCCAGCAGCCGGACAGACTATAATTCACCCCTCCACTTT
cdr3_aa: CASSRTDYNSPLHF

clone_size: many
j_call: TRBJ2-3
cdr3_length: 14
d_call: .
v_call: TRBV7-2
cdr3_nt: TGTGCCAGCAGCTTAACGGCTAGCACAGATACGCAGTATTTT
cdr3_aa: CASSLTASTDTQYF

clone_size: many
j_call: TRBJ1-5
cdr3_length: 13
d_call: .
v_call: TRBV19
cdr3_nt: TGTGCCAGTAGTATCCTTCATCAACGGCCCCAGCATTTT
cdr3_aa: CASSILHQRPQHF

clone_size: .
j_call: TRBJ1-6
cdr3_length: 14
d_call: .
v_call: TRBV3-1
cdr3_nt: TGTGCCAGCAACCGGGGTTCCTATAATTCACCCCTCCACTTT
cdr3_aa: CASNRGSYNSPLHF

clone_size: .
j_call: TRBJ2-1
cdr3_length: 15
d_call: .
v_call: TRBV10-3
cdr3_nt: TGTGCCACCCTACCACAGGGTGATACCTACAATGAGCAGTTCTTC
cdr3_aa: CATLPQGDTYNEQFF

clone_size: many
j_call: TRBJ2-5
cdr3_length: 16
d_call: TRBD1
v_call: TRBV7-2
cdr3_nt: TGTGCCAGCAGCGTCCCAATGACAGGGTTGCAAGAGACCCAGTACTTC
cdr3_aa: CASSVPMTGLQETQYF

clone_size: many
j_call: TRBJ2-7
cdr3_length: 13
d_call: .
v_call: TRBV18
cdr3_nt: TGTGCCAGCTCACCCGGGTACCCCTACGAGCAGTACTTC
cdr3_aa: CASSPGYPYEQYF

clone_size: .
j_call: TRBJ1-2
cdr3_length: 16
d_call: .
v_call: TRBV7-2
cdr3_nt: TGTGCCAGCAGCTTAGTTGGAGGGGCACAGAGTTATGGCTACACCTTC
cdr3_aa: CASSLVGGAQSYGYTF

clone_size: few
j_call: TRBJ2-7
cdr3_length: 13
d_call: TRBD2
v_call: TRBV28
cdr3_nt: TGTGCCAGCAGGGACGGGACTACATACGAGCAGTACTTC
cdr3_aa: CASRDGTTYEQYF

clone_size: .
j_call: TRBJ2-1
cdr3_length: 13
d_call: TRBD2
v_call: TRBV6-1
cdr3_nt: TGTGCCAGCAGTCTAGGACTAGCTACCGAGCAGTTCTTC
cdr3_aa: CASSLGLATEQFF

clone_size: many
j_call: TRBJ2-7
cdr3_length: 15
d_call: .
v_call: TRBV5-1
cdr3_nt: TGCGCCAGCAGCGAAAGAGACCTAAGCTCCTACGAGCAGTACTTC
cdr3_aa: CASSERDLSSYEQYF

clone_size: many
j_call: TRBJ2-5
cdr3_length: 13
d_call: .
v_call: TRBV7-8
cdr3_nt: TGTGCCAGCAGCCGAGCCTTGCAAGAGACCCAGTACTTC
cdr3_aa: CASSRALQETQYF

clone_size: few
j_call: TRBJ2-1
cdr3_length: 11
d_call: .
v_call: TRBV6-2/TRBV6-3
cdr3_nt: TGTGCCACCCACCGGGGACGGGATACCCTCTTC
cdr3_aa: CATHRGRDTLF

clone_size: many
j_call: TRBJ1-5
cdr3_length: 13
d_call: TRBD1
v_call: TRBV29-1
cdr3_nt: TGCAGCGTTGTACAGGGGGTCAATCAGCCCCAGCATTTT
cdr3_aa: CSVVQGVNQPQHF

clone_size: many
j_call: TRBJ2-5
cdr3_length: 18
d_call: TRBD1
v_call: TRBV18
cdr3_nt: TGTGCCAGCTCAACGGGACAGGGAGGGGAGCGACCAAGAGAGACCCAGTACTTC
cdr3_aa: CASSTGQGGERPRETQYF

clone_size: many
j_call: TRBJ2-5
cdr3_length: 16
d_call: TRBD1
v_call: TRBV7-6
cdr3_nt: TGTGCCAGCAGCTTAGCACACCAGGGGGCGGGAGAGACCCAGTACTTC
cdr3_aa: CASSLAHQGAGETQYF